The 30 T cell receptor beta chains below come from one sample, sequenced in a study of T-cell reconstitution after alpha-beta-depleted transplantation in children. Construction of the TCRbeta library involved unique molecular identifiers. TCRdb reprocessed the PCR reads with MiXCR, giving one entry per CDR3 protein. The data contain hundreds of thousands of distinct CDR3 sequences, under 15% of them singletons. Specimen: PBMCs, collected before TCRalphabeta/CD19-depleted stem cell transplant. The receptor source for this set is a girl aged 2 to 9 with congenital amegakaryocytic thrombocytopenia, due to receive a stem cell transplant.

The V gene is TRBV18, the J gene TRBJ2-1; 9 nucleotides agree with TRBD1. CDR1 and CDR2 from the germline V gene are KGHSH and LQKENI. J lost 5 bases, V lost 2 bases, and 16 bases had no gene match. There are 19 residues in the CDR3. CDR3 region: CASSPYVVLRTGENNEQFF. The DNA of the CDR3 is TGTGCCAGCTCACCATATGTCGTCTTGAGGACAGGGGAGAACAATGAGCAGTTCTTC.

The table lists this clonotype with many counts. The chain combines TRBV5-1 with TRBJ2-5, with D uncertain. The CDR3 loop spans 14 amino acids. V gave up 0 bases and J gave up 5 bases, with 11 bases separating them. From germline, CDR1 is SGHRS and CDR2 YFSETQ. CDR3 residues: CASSLASSLETQYF. CDR3 nucleotides: TGCGCCAGCAGCTTGGCCTCCTCCCTGGAGACCCAGTACTTC.

There are a few counts of this clonotype. This chain connects TRBV7-8 to TRBJ1-3; D is ambiguous. The length of the CDR3 is 18 residues. V lost 5 bases to trimming and J lost 0 bases, with 20 bases between them. CDR1 is SGHVS, CDR2 FQNEAQ, per germline. CDR3 in amino acids: CASSTKGPPRSSGNTIYF. The CDR3, as DNA: TGTGCCAGCAGCACCAAGGGCCCACCAAGAAGCTCTGGAAACACCATATATTTT. The variable domain in full, completed from reference TRBV7-8 and TRBJ1-3, reads GAGVSQSPRYKVAKRGQDVALRCDPISGHVSLFWYQQALGQGPEFLTYFQNEAQLDKSGLPSDRFFAERPEGSVSTLKIQRTQQEDSAVYLCASSTKGPPRSSGNTIYFGEGSWLTVV.

In this sample, this clonotype turned up many times. The gene calls are TRBV7-8 and TRBJ2-1; no clear D. The length of the CDR3 is 15 residues. Per the germline V gene, CDR1 is SGHVS and CDR2 is FQNEAQ. Deletions cut 5 bases from V and 7 bases from J, with 18 bases between. As DNA, the CDR3 is TGTGCCAGCAGCCGATCCCGGGCCATGCTGAATGAGCAGTTCTTC. This encodes CASSRSRAMLNEQFF.

This clonotype has a count of ten or more. J is TRBJ2-7 and V is TRBV20-1; 10 bases match TRBD2. J was trimmed by 0 bases and V by 6 bases; bases with no gene match: 5. Germline lookup yields CDR1 DFQATT and CDR2 SNEGSKA (reference sequence). The CDR3 contains 14 residues. CDR3 in amino acids: CSAELAGSSYEQYF. In nucleotides, the CDR3 is TGCAGTGCGGAACTAGCGGGAAGCTCCTACGAGCAGTACTTC.

V gene TRBV27 combines with J gene TRBJ1-5; D unclear. The germline V and J ends were trimmed by 6 bases and 1 base, with 10 bases remaining between them. Germline V gives CDR1 MNHEY, CDR2 SMNVEV (reference sequence). CDR3 length: 14 residues. CDR3 nucleotides: TGTGCCAGCAGCCCGACGGTGAGCAATCAGCCCCAGCATTTT. Protein product: CASSPTVSNQPQHF.

The rearrangement uses TRBV28 and TRBJ2-7; TRBD2 aligns across 7 bases. Germline CDR1 reads MDHEN; CDR2 reads SYDVKM. The CDR3 loop spans 15 amino acids. V lost 7 bases and J lost 6; bases outside the gene matches: 15. CDR3: CASNSRAGNEIEQYF. The CDR3 DNA sequence: TGTGCCAGCAATTCAAGAGCGGGAAACGAGATCGAGCAGTACTTC.

This clonotype showed up many times. This chain links TRBV5-1 with TRBJ2-3; 9 positions agree with TRBD2. The CDR3 runs 17 residues. The J segment lost 0 bases and the V segment lost 6 bases, leaving 11 bases of the junction unmatched. Germline CDR1 reads SGHRS; CDR2 reads YFSETQ. The chain's CDR3 is CASNFYQTSGSTDTQYF. The CDR3 bases are TGCGCCAGCAACTTTTACCAGACTAGCGGAAGCACAGATACGCAGTATTTT.

On this clonotype itself: Just one base apart from a much larger clone, this may be a read error. The chain carries TRBV5-8 and TRBJ1-1; D is ambiguous. There are 13 residues in the CDR3. Germline V CDR1 and CDR2: SGHTS, YDEGEE. The germline V and J ends were trimmed by 1 base and 5 bases, with 9 bases remaining between them. The CDR3 here is CASSLWGLTEAFF. DNA for the CDR3: TGTGCCAGCAGCTTGTGGGGTCTGACTGAAGCTTTCTTT. Based on the CDR3 plus reference TRBV5-8 and TRBJ1-1, the full variable domain is EAGVTQSPTHLIKTRGQQATLRCSPISGHTSVYWYQQALGLGLQFLLWYDEGEERNRGNFPPRFSGRQFPNYSSELNVNALELEDSALYLCASSLWGLTEAFFGQGTRLTVV.

This clonotype was seen only a few times. The chain links TRBV5-6 to TRBJ1-4; D is possibly TRBD1 (5 bases). Per the germline V gene, CDR1 is SGHDT and CDR2 is YYEEEE. The CDR3 is 14 residues long. V lost 4 bases to trimming and J lost 5 bases, with 12 bases between them. The CDR3 DNA follows: TGTGCCAGCAGCCCGGGACGGGGAAATGAAAAACTGTTTTTT. It encodes CASSPGRGNEKLFF.

J is TRBJ2-7 and V is TRBV20-1, with TRBD2 matching over 11 bases. V shed 5 bases, J shed 4 bases, and the junction held 10 bases outside the gene matches. Germline V lookup: CDR1 DFQATT, CDR2 SNEGSKA (reference sequence). There are 15 residues in the CDR3. CDR3 DNA sequence: TGCAGTGCTGGCCCCCGACTAGCGGGGCAGTACGAGCAGTACTTC. Translation: CSAGPRLAGQYEQYF.

This clonotype was recorded at least ten times. The chain is built from TRBV6-4 and TRBJ2-7; no reliable D call. V lost 7 bases to trimming and J lost 2 bases, with 9 bases between them. The CDR3 contains 12 residues. Germline loops: CDR1 MRHNA, CDR2 SNTAGT. The CDR3: CASTGRTYEQYF. The CDR3 coding sequence is TGTGCCAGCACCGGGCGCACCTACGAGCAGTACTTC.

This clonotype was found many times. The gene calls are TRBV12-3 or TRBV12-4 and TRBJ1-5; D uncertain. This CDR3 region has 12 residues. Trimming shortened V by 7 bases and J by 3 bases, and 7 bases separated the two germline ends. The CDR3 DNA reads as TGTGCCAGCAATAACTTCAATCAGCCCCAGCATTTT. It translates to CASNNFNQPQHF.

The CDR3 loop reads CSTPDGNEKLFF. The CDR3 nucleotides are TGCAGCACCCCAGACGGGAATGAAAAACTGTTTTTT. The chain couples TRBV20-1 to TRBJ1-4; D gene unclear. Per germline, CDR1 DFQATT and CDR2 SNEGSKA (reference sequence). The CDR3 is made up of 12 amino acids.

Notes on this clonotype: A junction end diverges from the germline sequence, so it may reflect a read error. The V call is TRBV20-1, the J call TRBJ2-5, with TRBD2 as a possible D gene (5 bases). Per germline, CDR1 DFQATT and CDR2 SNEGSKA (reference sequence). This CDR3 region has 17 residues. The CDR3 region is CCALNPSLGWFQETQYF. CDR3 sequence (DNA): TGCTGTGCTTTAAATCCTAGCCTGGGGTGGTTCCAAGAGACCCAGTACTTC.

This chain links TRBV7-9 with TRBJ2-2; D perhaps matches TRBD1 (7 bases). Germline loops: CDR1 SEHNR, CDR2 FQNEAQ (reference sequence). CDR3 size: 13 residues. Deletions cut 3 bases from V and 11 bases from J, with 13 bases between. The CDR3, as DNA: TGTGCCAGCAGCTTCAGGGGGAGGTTAGAGCTGTTTTTT. It specifies CASSFRGRLELFF.

This clonotype was recorded at least ten times. The rearrangement joins TRBV12-3 or TRBV12-4 to TRBJ1-6; D is perhaps TRBD1 (6 bases). V was cut by 3 bases and J by 1 base, with 13 bases left in between. This CDR3 contains 17 residues. CDR3 in amino acids: CASSFRTGRSYNSPLHF. CDR3 nucleotides: TGTGCCAGCAGTTTTCGCACAGGGAGGTCCTATAATTCACCCCTCCACTTT.

This clonotype was counted a few times. The rearrangement links TRBV28 to TRBJ2-7; TRBD1 is a possible D gene (5 bases). The length of the CDR3 is 14 residues. V was clipped by 3 bases and J by 4 bases, with 13 bases between them. Germline-derived CDR1 and CDR2 are MDHEN and SYDVKM. The CDR3 protein is CASSFFNSGYEQYF. The CDR3 DNA reads TGTGCCAGCAGTTTTTTTAATTCAGGGTACGAGCAGTACTTC.

This clonotype was seen repeatedly, ten times or more. The rearrangement links TRBV21-1 to TRBJ2-1; the D call of TRBD2 is as the table states it, not checked on the DNA. TRBV21-1 is listed as a pseudogene. The CDR3 loop spans 20 amino acids. The DNA for the CDR3 is TGTGCCAGCAGCAAAGAGTGGTCCCCGGAAGCGGTAAGCTCCTACAATGAGCAGTTCTTC. Translated, it gives CASSKEWSPEAVSSYNEQFF.

This clonotype appeared a few times. The CDR3 sequence: CACGEFGGTSVRNEQFF. In DNA, the CDR3 is TGTGCCTGCGGAGAATTTGGGGGGACTAGCGTCAGGAATGAGCAGTTCTTC. The V and J genes are TRBV12-3 or TRBV12-4 and TRBJ2-1; 10 positions agree with TRBD2. The CDR3 sequence is 17 residues long. The junction had 20 bases not matched to a gene; V was cut back by 11 bases and J by 7 bases.

This clonotype has at least ten counts. This chain joins TRBV20-1 and TRBJ1-5; no firm D call. The CDR3 has 13 residues. From germline, CDR1 is DFQATT and CDR2 SNEGSKA (reference sequence). V dropped 5 bases and J dropped 7 bases, with 15 bases sitting between them. The CDR3 bases are TGCAGTGCTGCCGACATTGAAGAGCAGCCCCAGCATTTT. Its protein is CSAADIEEQPQHF.

About this clonotype: A much more abundant neighbour one base away suggests this may be a read error. V usage is TRBV20-1 and J usage is TRBJ2-1, with 8 bases fitting TRBD2. From germline, CDR1 is DFQATT and CDR2 SNEGSKA (reference sequence). The CDR3 spans 16 residues. The CDR3 nucleotides read TGCAGTGCTAGAAGAGTACTAGCGGTCTCCTACAATAAGCAGTTCTTC. This encodes CSARRVLAVSYNKQFF.

There are many counts of this clonotype. The genes are TRBV6-1 and TRBJ1-3; D possibly corresponds to TRBD1 (6 bases). This CDR3 spans 16 amino acids. V shed 6 bases and J shed 2 bases, with 17 bases lying between them. The germline V gene encodes CDR1 MNHNS and CDR2 SASEGT. This CDR3 reads CASSHAGRGAGNTIYF. DNA of the CDR3: TGTGCCAGCAGCCACGCCGGCAGGGGCGCTGGAAACACCATATATTTT.

This clonotype came up many times. The gene calls are TRBV10-3 and TRBJ1-3; D not resolved. Germline loops: CDR1 ENHRY, CDR2 SYGVKD. CDR3 length: 12 amino acids. Trimming pared 3 bases from V and 4 bases from J, leaving 4 bases between. The CDR3 nucleotides are TGTGCCATCAGTGAAGTGGGAAACACCATATATTTT. Its protein product is CAISEVGNTIYF.

This clonotype was counted ten times or more. This chain links TRBV20-1 with TRBJ2-1; D remains unclear. Trimming shortened V by 8 bases and J by 5 bases, and 10 bases separated the two germline ends. CDR1 and CDR2 from the germline V gene are DFQATT and SNEGSKA (reference sequence). CDR3 length equals 11 residues. The CDR3 DNA follows: TGCAGTATGCCTCTCAACAATGAGCAGTTCTTC. Translated: CSMPLNNEQFF.

This clonotype has ten or more counts. The chain couples TRBV9 to TRBJ2-5; D not certain. CDR1 SGDLS and CDR2 YYNGEE come from the germline V gene. The CDR3 length is 11 residues. Trimming removed 0 bases from V and 3 bases from J, with 0 bases in between. DNA of the CDR3: TGTGCCAGCAGCGTAGAAGAGACCCAGTACTTC. Amino acids: CASSVEETQYF.

This sequence joins TRBV12-3 or TRBV12-4 and TRBJ1-5, with unresolved D. Trimming stripped 3 bases from V and 2 bases from J, with 8 bases between. The CDR3 is made up of 14 amino acids. CDR3 sequence reads: CASSFYQGNQPQHF. CDR3 bases: TGTGCCAGCAGTTTTTATCAGGGCAATCAGCCCCAGCATTTT.

The chain couples TRBV30 to TRBJ2-1; D call uncertain. The CDR3 sequence is 12 residues long. V was cut by 3 bases and J by 7 bases, with 10 bases left in between. The germline V gene has CDR1 GTSNPN and CDR2 SVGIG (reference sequence). The CDR3 spells CAWRTDANEQFF. The CDR3 region has the DNA TGTGCCTGGAGGACTGACGCAAATGAGCAGTTCTTC.

The chain carries TRBV12-3 or TRBV12-4 and TRBJ2-1; D gene uncertain. CDR3 size: 13 residues. V was trimmed by 5 bases and J by 7 bases, leaving 12 bases between them. CDR3 DNA: TGTGCCAGCAGTCCCGCCTCAGTTAATGAGCAGTTCTTC. Its protein is CASSPASVNEQFF.

This chain uses TRBV6-5 with TRBJ2-3; possibly TRBD1 for D (6 bases). V was trimmed by 2 bases and J by 1 base, leaving 13 bases between them. The CDR3 is 16 residues long. In germline, CDR1 is MNHEY, CDR2 SVGAGI. Here the CDR3 DNA reads TGTGCCAGCAGTTACATTATCGCAGGGGGCACAGATACGCAGTATTTT. It codes for CASSYIIAGGTDTQYF.